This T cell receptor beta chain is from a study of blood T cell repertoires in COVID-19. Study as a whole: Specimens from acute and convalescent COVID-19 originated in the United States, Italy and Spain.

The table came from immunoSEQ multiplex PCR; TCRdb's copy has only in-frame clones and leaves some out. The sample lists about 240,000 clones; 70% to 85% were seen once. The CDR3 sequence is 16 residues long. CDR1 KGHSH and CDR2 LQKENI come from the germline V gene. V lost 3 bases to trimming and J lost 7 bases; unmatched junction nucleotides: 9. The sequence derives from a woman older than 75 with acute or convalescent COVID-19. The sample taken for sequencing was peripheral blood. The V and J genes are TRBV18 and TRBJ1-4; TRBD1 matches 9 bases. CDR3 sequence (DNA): TGTGCCAGCTCACCGTCACGACAGGGGGTTTCTGAAAAACTGTTTTTT. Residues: CASSPSRQGVSEKLFF. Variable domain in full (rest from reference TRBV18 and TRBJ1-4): NAGVMQNPRHLVRRRGQEARLRCSPMKGHSHVYWYRQLPEEGLKFMVYLQKENIIDESGMPKERFSAEFPKEGPSILRIQQVVRGDSAAYFCASSPSRQGVSEKLFFGSGTQLSVL.